The clone carrying this TCR beta chain was counted only a few times. The antigen is undetermined. Expressed TCRB transcripts were sequenced because the entire RNA isolate underwent reverse transcription. The assay was immunoSEQ multiplex PCR, and TCRdb's table has in-frame clones only and misses some. There are 500,000 to 850,000 clones in the sample; more than 13% occur only once, and around 0.04% lies in the top ten. The V and J ends lost 3 bases and 0 bases respectively, with 15 bases between them. Germline V gene lookup returns CDR1 MGHDK and CDR2 SYGVNS. CDR3 size: 16 residues. This sample is drawn from a study of beta chain features in type 1 diabetes. For the study at large: Sorted cells numbering some 110,000,000 were examined across all samples.

Study-level results: Type 1 diabetes patients had moderately but significantly shorter TCRB CDR3s in all four CD4+ subsets.

Sequenced sample: naive CD4+ T cells from blood. The clonotype comes from a young man with type 1 diabetes. This chain joins TRBV25-1 and TRBJ2-7; the D gene could be TRBD1 or TRBD2 (5 bases each). CDR3 sequence (DNA): TGTGCCAGCAGTGACCCCGGGGACGTAAGCTCCTACGAGCAGTACTTC. It yields the protein CASSDPGDVSSYEQYF.